The clone carrying this TCR beta chain was detected only a few times. No antigen is known for it. The sequenced fragment ends 3 residues before the CDR3 boundary, so the rest is inferred from the germline J gene. The CDR3 loop spans 14 amino acids. Trimming removed 2 bases from V and 7 bases from J; junction bases left unmatched: 4. The germline CDR1 and CDR2 sequences are LNHDA and SQIVND (reference sequence). This sample was included in a study of T cell clonality in common variable immunodeficiency. Study outcomes and limitations: The cause of increased CVID clonality remains unclear without subpopulation sequencing. CVID subjects had higher TCRbeta clonality than healthy controls, most marked in about a third. Reportedly, TCR beta sequences from common variable immunodeficiency showed fewer deletions and N-nucleotide insertions. Compared with controls, CVID subjects had fewer shared TCRbeta clones.

Each donor provided roughly 5 to 8 ml of heparinized whole blood. Method: immunoSEQ multiplex PCR; TCRdb's copy keeps in-frame clones and lacks some. Altogether roughly 16,000 clones were found in the sample, and no singletons occur. What was sequenced was peripheral blood mononuclear cells. The rearrangement joins TRBV19 to TRBJ1-5, with 8 nucleotides matching TRBD1. The receptor was derived from a human donor with common variable immunodeficiency. CDR3 amino acids: CASSISNRGQPQHF. The CDR3 bases that were read are TGTGCCAGTAGTATAAGTAACAGGGGGCAGCCC. Full variable domain (missing parts from reference TRBV19 and TRBJ1-5): DGGITQSPKYLFRKEGQNVTLSCEQNLNHDAMYWYRQDPGQGLRLIYYSQIVNDFQKGDIAEGYSVSREKKESFPLTVTSAQKNPTAFYLCASSISNRGQPQHFGDGTRLSIL.